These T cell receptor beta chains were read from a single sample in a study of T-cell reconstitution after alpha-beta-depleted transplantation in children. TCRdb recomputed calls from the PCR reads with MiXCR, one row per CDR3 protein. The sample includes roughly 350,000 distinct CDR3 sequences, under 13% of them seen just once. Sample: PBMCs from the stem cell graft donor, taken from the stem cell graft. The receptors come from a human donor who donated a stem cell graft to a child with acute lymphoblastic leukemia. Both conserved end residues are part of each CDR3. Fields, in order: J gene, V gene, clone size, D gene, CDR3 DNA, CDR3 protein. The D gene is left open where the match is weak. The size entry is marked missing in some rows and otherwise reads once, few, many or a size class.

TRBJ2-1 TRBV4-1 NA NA TGCGCCACCTCTAAGGGCTACAATGAGCAGTTCTTC CATSKGYNEQFF
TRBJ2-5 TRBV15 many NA TGTGCCACCAGCAGAGCACCGGGGAACGGGCCCCTTCAAGAGACCCAGTACTTC CATSRAPGNGPLQETQYF
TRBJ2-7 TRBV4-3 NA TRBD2 TGCGCCAGCAGCCAAGATTCGCGCCTAGCGGGAGCGTACGAGCAGTACTTC CASSQDSRLAGAYEQYF
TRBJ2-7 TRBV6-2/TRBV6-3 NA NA TGTGCCAGCAGTTACGGGGACAACCTTCCCTACGAGCAGTACTTC CASSYGDNLPYEQYF
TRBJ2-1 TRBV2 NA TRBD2 TGTGCCAGCAGTGAAACAGGGCGGGAGGGTAACAATGAGCAGTTCTTC CASSETGREGNNEQFF
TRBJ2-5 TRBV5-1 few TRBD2 TGCGCCAGCAGCCTTCGACTAGCGGGAGTTCGGGAGACCCAGTACTTC CASSLRLAGVRETQYF
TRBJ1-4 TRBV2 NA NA TGTGCCGGGGGGGAACAGATGAATGAAAAACTGTTTTTT CAGGEQMNEKLFF
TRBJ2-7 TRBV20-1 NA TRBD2 TGCAGTGCTAGGCCCGGGACTAGCGGAACCTACGAGCAGTACTTC CSARPGTSGTYEQYF
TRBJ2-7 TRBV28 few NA TGTGCCAGCACCCTTTACCGGACCGGGGTCGGCGAGCAGTACTTC CASTLYRTGVGEQYF
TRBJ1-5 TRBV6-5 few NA TGTGCCAGCAGTTCCCGAGGGGCGGGAGGCAATCAGCCCCAGCATTTT CASSSRGAGGNQPQHF
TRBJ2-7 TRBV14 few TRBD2 TGTGCCAGCAGCCAGCCAGGGACTATCCGATACGAGCAGTACTTC CASSQPGTIRYEQYF
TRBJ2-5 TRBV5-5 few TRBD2 TGTGCCAGCAGCTCCTTAGCGGGAACTCAAGAGACCCAGTACTTC CASSSLAGTQETQYF
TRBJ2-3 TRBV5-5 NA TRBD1 TGTGCCAGCAGCTTAGGTAGGGGGCCAGATACGCAGTATTTT CASSLGRGPDTQYF
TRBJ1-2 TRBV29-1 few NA TGCAGCGCCTTAAGCCCCCTTTTCTATGGCTACACCTTC CSALSPLFYGYTF
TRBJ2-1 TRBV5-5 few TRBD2 TGTGCCAGCAGACGACTAGCGGGAGGTACCTACAATGAGCAGTTCTTC CASRRLAGGTYNEQFF
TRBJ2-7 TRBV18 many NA TGTGCCAGCTCCCTCGGGCAGGGACCCTCCTACGAGCAGTACTTC CASSLGQGPSYEQYF
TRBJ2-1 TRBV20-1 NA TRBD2 TGCAGTGCCGGGACTAGCGGGACCAACAATGAGCAGTTCTTC CSAGTSGTNNEQFF
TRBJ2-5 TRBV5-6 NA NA TGTGCCATGGCCGCCGGGATTCGAGAGACCCAGTACTTC CAMAAGIRETQYF
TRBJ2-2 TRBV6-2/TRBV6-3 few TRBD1 TGTGCCAGCAGTACTAGACAGGGGAGTCACGGGGAGCTGTTTTTT CASSTRQGSHGELFF
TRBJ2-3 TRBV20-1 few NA TGCAGTGCTAGCAGGGGAACTGCGGCAGATACGCAGTATTTT CSASRGTAADTQYF
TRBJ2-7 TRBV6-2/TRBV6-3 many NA TGTGCCAGCAGCTACGGCGGCAGGACCCGAAGTCGGCAGTACTTC CASSYGGRTRSRQYF
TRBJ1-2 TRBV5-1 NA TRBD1 TGCGCCAGCAGGTTGGGGCAGGGGGCATGGCGTGACTATGGCTACACCTTC CASRLGQGAWRDYGYTF
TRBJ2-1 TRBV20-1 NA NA TGCAGTGCTACCGGAGACAATGAGCAGTTCTTC CSATGDNEQFF
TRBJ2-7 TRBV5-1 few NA TGCGCCAGCAGCTTGGAACTGGGAGCCTACGAGCAGTACTTC CASSLELGAYEQYF
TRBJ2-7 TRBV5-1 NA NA TGCGCCAGCAGCTTGGACAGGAGCGTCTCCTACGAGCAGTACTTC CASSLDRSVSYEQYF
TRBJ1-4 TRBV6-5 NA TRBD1 TGTGCCAGCACCCCAGGGGGACAGGCCGGTGGAAAACTGTTTTTT CASTPGGQAGGKLFF
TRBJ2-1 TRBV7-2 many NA TGTGCCAGCAGCTTAGCTGGGGTGGGCTCCTACAATGAGCAGTTCTTC CASSLAGVGSYNEQFF
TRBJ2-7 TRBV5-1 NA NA TGCGCCAGCAGCCCCGGGATTCCGTACGAGCAGTACTTC CASSPGIPYEQYF